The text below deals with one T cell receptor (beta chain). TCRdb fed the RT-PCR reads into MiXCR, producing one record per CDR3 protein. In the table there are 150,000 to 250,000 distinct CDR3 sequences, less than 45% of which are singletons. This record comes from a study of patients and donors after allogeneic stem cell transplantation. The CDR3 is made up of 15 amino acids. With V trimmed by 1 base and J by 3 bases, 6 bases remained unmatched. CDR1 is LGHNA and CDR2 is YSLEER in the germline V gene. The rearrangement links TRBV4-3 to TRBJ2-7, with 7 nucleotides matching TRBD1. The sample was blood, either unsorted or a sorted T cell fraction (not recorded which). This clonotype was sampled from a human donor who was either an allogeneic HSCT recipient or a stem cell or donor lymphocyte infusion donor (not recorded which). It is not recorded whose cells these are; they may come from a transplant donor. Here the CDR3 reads CASSQGRQGYYEQYF. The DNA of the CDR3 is TGCGCCAGCAGCCAAGGCCGACAGGGATACTACGAGCAGTACTTC.